This T cell receptor beta chain was captured by sequencing in a study of blood T cell repertoires in COVID-19. Which cohort a participant joined came from the clinical history participants gave. Clones were sequenced by immunoSEQ multiplex PCR, and TCRdb holds only the in-frame ones, with some missing. The data hold about 270,000 clones, with more than 75% observed a single time. The TCR was taken from a woman aged 18 to 35 who had recovered from COVID-19. Sequenced input: PBMCs or T cells enriched from blood (not recorded which).

The DNA of the CDR3 is TGTGCCAGCACACTGCGGGACCCGCCAGAAGAGAGCTCCTACAATGAGCAGTTCTTC. Amino acid sequence: CASTLRDPPEESSYNEQFF. The rearrangement joins TRBV11-2 to TRBJ2-1, with a weak D call TRBD2 (6 bases). V dropped 7 bases and J dropped 0 bases, with 25 bases sitting between them. CDR3 size: 19 residues. From germline, CDR1 is SGHAT and CDR2 FQNNGV.